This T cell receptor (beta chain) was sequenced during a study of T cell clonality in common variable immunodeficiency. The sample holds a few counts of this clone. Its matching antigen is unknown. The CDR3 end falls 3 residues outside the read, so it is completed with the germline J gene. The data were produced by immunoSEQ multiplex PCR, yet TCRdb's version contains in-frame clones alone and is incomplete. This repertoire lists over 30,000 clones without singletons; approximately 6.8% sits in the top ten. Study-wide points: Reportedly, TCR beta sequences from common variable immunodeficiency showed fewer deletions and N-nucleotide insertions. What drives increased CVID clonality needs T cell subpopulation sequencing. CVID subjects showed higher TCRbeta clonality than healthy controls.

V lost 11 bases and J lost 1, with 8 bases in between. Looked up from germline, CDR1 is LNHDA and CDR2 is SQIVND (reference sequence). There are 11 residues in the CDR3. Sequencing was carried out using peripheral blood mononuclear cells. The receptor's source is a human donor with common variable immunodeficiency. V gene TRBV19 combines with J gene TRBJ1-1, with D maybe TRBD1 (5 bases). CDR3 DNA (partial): TGTGCCTGGGGGGGGAACACTGAA. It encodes CAWGGNTE. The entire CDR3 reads CAWGGNTEAFF.